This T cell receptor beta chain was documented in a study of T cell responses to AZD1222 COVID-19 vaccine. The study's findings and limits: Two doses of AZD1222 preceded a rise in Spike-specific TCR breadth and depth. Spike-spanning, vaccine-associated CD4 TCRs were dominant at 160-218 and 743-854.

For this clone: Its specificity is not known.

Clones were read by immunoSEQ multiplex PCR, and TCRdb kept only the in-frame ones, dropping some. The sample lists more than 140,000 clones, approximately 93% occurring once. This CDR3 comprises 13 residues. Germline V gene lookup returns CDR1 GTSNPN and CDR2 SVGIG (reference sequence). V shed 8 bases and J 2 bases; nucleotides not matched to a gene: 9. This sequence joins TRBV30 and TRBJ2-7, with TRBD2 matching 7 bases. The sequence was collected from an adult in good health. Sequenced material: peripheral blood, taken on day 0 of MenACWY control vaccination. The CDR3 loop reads CALAGGLPYEQYF. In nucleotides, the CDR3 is TGTGCCCTTGCCGGGGGGTTGCCCTACGAGCAGTACTTC.